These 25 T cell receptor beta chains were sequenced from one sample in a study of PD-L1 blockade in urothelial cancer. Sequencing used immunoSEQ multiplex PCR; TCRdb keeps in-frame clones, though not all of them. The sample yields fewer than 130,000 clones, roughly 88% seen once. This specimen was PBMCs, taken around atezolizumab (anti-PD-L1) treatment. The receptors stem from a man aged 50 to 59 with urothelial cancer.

The CDR3 nucleotides are TGTGCCAGTAGTTCGGGACTTTCGAACACTGAAGCTTTCTTT. Amino acid sequence: CASSSGLSNTEAFF. The chain has TRBV19 and TRBJ1-1, with a tentative D call TRBD1 (5 bases). The CDR3 loop spans 14 amino acids. Looked up from germline, CDR1 is LNHDA and CDR2 is SQIVND (reference sequence). The V end was cut by 5 bases, the J end by 1 base, with 11 bases between. Full variable domain (missing parts from reference TRBV19 and TRBJ1-1): DGGITQSPKYLFRKEGQNVTLSCEQNLNHDAMYWYRQDPGQGLRLIYYSQIVNDFQKGDIAEGYSVSREKKESFPLTVTSAQKNPTAFYLCASSSGLSNTEAFFGQGTRLTVV.

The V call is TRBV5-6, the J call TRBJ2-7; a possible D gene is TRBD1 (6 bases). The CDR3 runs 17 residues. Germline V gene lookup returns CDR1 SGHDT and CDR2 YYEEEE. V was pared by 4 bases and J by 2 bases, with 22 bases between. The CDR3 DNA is TGTGCCAGCAGCCGAGGGGGATACCGGGACAACCCCTACGAGCAGTACTTC. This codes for CASSRGGYRDNPYEQYF.

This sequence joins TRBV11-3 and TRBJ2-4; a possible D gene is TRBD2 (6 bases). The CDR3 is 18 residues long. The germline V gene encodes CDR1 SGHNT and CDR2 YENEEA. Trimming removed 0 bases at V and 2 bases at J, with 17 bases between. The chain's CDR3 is CASSLDRWRARTKNIQYF. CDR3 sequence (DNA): TGTGCCAGCAGCTTAGATAGGTGGAGGGCTCGGACCAAAAACATTCAGTACTTC.

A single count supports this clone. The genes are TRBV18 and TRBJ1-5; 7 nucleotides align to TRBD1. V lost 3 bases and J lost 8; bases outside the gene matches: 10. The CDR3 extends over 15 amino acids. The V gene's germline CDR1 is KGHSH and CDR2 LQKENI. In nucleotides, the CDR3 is TGTGCCAGCTCACCCCGACAGGGCCCGGGGGAGCCCCAGCATTTT. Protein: CASSPRQGPGEPQHF.

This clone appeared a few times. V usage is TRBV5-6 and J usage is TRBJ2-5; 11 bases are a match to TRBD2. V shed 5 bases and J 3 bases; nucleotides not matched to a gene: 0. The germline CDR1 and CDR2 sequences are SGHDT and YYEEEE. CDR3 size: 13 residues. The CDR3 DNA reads TGTGCCAGCAGGACTAGCGGGAAAGAGACCCAGTACTTC. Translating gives CASRTSGKETQYF.

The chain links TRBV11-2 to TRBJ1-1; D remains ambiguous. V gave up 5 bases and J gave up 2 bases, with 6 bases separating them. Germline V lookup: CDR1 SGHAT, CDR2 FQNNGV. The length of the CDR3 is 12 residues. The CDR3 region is CASSIQNTEAFF. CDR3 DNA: TGTGCCAGCAGCATTCAAAACACTGAAGCTTTCTTT.

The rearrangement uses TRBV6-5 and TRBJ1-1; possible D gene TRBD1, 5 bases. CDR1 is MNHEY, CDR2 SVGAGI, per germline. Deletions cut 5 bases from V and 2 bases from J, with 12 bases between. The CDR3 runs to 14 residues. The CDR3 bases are TGTGCCAGCAGTCCCAGGGTGCTAAACACTGAAGCTTTCTTT. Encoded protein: CASSPRVLNTEAFF.

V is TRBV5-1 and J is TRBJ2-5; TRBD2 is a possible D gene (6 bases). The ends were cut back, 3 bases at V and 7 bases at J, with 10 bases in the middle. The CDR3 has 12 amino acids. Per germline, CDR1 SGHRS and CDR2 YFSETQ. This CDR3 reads CASSWDSRTQYF. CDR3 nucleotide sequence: TGCGCCAGCAGCTGGGACTCCCGGACCCAGTACTTC.

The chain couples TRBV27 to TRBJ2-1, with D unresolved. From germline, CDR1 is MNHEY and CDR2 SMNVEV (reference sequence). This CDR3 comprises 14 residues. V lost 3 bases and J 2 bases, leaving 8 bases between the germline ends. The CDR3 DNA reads TGTGCCAGCAGTTTGGCGGTGCCCTACAATGAGCAGTTCTTC. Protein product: CASSLAVPYNEQFF.

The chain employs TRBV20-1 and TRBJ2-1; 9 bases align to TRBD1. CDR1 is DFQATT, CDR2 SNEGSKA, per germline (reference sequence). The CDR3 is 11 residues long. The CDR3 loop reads CRAGQGNEQFF. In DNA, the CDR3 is TGCAGAGCGGGACAGGGCAATGAGCAGTTCTTC.

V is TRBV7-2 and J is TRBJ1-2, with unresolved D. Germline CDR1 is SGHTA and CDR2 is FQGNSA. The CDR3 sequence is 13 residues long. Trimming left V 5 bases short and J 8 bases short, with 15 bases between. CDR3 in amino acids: CASSPGSLGGYTF. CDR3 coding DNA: TGTGCCAGCAGCCCGGGGTCCCTGGGCGGCTACACCTTC.

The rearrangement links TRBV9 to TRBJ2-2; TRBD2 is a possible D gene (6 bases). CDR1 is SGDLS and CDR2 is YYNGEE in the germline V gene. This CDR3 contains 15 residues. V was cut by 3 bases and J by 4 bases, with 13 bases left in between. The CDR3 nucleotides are TGTGCCAGCAGCGCGACTAGTTTGGGCACCGGGGAGCTGTTTTTT. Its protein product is CASSATSLGTGELFF.

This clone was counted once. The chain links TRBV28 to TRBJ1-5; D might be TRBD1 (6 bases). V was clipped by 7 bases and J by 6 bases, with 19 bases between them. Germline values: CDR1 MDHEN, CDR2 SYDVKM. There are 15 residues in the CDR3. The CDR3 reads CASIPGGAVIQPQHF. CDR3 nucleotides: TGTGCCAGCATCCCGGGGGGGGCAGTGATTCAGCCCCAGCATTTT.

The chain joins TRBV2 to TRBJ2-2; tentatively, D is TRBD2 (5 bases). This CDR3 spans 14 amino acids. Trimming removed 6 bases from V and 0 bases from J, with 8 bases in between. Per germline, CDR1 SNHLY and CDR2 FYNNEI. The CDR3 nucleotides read TGTGCCAGCAGGGCGGGCGCGAACACCGGGGAGCTGTTTTTT. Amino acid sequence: CASRAGANTGELFF. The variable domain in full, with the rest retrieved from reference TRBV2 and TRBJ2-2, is EPEVTQTPSHQVTQMGQEVILRCVPISNHLYFYWYRQILGQKVEFLVSFYNNEISEKSEIFDDQFSVERPDGSNFTLKIRSTKLEDSAMYFCASRAGANTGELFFGEGSRLTVL.

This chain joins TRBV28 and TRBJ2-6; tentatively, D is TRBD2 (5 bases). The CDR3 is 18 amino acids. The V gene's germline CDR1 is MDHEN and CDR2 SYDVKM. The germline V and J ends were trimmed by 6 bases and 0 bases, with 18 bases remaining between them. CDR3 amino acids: CASSSPGKLSSGANVLTF. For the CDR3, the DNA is TGTGCCAGCAGCTCCCCGGGGAAACTCTCCTCTGGGGCCAACGTCCTGACTTTC.

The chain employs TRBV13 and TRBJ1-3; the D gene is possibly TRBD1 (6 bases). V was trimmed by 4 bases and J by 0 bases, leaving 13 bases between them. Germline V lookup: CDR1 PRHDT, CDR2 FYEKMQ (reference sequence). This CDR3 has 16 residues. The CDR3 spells CASSSLDRHSGNTIYF. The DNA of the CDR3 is TGTGCCAGCAGCTCCCTAGACAGGCACTCTGGAAACACCATATATTTT.

In DNA, the CDR3 is TGTGCCAGCAGCCCAGTCGAAGTGGGCTACACCTTC. Translated, it gives CASSPVEVGYTF. The J gene is TRBJ1-2, the V gene TRBV7-9, with unresolved D. The germline V gene has CDR1 SEHNR and CDR2 FQNEAQ (reference sequence). V was cut by 5 bases and J by 8 bases, with 12 bases left in between. The CDR3 spans 12 residues.

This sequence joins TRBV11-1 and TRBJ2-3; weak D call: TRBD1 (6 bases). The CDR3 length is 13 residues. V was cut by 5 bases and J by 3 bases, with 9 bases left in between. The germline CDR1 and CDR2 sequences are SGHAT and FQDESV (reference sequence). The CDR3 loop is CASSPGVTDTQYF. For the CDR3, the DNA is TGTGCCAGCAGCCCAGGGGTAACAGATACGCAGTATTTT.

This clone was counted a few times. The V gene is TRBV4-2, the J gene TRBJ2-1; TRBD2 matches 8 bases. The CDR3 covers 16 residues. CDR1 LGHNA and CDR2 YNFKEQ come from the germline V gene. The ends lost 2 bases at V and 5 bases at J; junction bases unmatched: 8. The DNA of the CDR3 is TGTGCCAGCAGCCAACTGGCGGGAGGTCTAAACAATGAGCAGTTCTTC. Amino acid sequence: CASSQLAGGLNNEQFF.

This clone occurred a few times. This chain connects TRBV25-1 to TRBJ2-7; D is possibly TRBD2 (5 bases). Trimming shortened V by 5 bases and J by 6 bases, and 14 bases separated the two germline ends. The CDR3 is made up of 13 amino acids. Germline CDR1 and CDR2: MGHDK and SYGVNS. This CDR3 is CASSKLVGPEQYF. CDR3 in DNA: TGTGCCAGCAGTAAACTAGTTGGGCCCGAGCAGTACTTC.

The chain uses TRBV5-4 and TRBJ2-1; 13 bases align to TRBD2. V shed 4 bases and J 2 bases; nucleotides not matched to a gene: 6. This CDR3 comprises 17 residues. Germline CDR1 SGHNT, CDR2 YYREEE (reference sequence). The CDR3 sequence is CASSTTSGRITYNEQFF. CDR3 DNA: TGTGCCAGCAGCACGACTAGCGGGAGGATCACCTACAATGAGCAGTTCTTC.

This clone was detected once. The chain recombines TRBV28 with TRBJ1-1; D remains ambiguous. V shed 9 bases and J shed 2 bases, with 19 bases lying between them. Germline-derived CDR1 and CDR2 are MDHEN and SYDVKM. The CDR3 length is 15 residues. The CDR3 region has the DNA TGTGCCAGTCCCCCCTCGGAACAGTACAACACTGAAGCTTTCTTT. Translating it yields CASPPSEQYNTEAFF.

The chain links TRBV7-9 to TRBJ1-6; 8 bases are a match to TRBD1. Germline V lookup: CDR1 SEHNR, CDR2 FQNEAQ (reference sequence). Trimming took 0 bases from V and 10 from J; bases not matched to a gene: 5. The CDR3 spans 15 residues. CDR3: CASSLAGQGNSPLHF. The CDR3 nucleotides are TGTGCCAGCAGCTTAGCTGGACAGGGTAACTCACCCCTCCACTTT.

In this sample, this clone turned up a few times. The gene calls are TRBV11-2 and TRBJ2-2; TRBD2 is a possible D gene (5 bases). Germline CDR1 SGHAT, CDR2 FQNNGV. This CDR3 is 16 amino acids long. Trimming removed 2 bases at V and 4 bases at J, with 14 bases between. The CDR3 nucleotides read TGTGCCAGCAGCTTACAGTACCTAGCTAGCACCGGGGAGCTGTTTTTT. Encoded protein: CASSLQYLASTGELFF.

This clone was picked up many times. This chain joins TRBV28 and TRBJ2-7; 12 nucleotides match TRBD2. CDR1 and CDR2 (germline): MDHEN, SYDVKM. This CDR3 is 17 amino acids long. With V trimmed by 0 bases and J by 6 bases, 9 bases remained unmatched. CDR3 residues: CASSLWSLAGGPGEQYF. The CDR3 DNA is TGTGCCAGCAGTTTATGGAGTCTAGCGGGAGGGCCTGGCGAGCAGTACTTC.